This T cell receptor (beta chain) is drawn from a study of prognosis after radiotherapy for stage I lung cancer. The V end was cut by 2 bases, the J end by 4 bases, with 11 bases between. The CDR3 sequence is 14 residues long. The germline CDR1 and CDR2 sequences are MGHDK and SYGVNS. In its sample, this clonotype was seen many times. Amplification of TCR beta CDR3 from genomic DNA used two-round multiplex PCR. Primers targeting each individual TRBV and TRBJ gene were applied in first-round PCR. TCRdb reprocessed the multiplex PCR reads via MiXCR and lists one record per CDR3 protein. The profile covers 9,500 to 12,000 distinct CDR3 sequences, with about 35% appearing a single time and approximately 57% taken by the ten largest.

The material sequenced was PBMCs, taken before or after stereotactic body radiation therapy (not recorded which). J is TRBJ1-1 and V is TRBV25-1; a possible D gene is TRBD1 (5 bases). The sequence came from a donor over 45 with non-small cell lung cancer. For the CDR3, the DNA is TGTGCCAGCAGTGAACAGGGCCGCAGCACTGAAGCTTTCTTT. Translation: CASSEQGRSTEAFF.